This note documents a single T cell receptor (beta chain) sequence. Its specificity is unknown. Germline assignment: CDR1 SGDLS and CDR2 YYNGEE. Trimming shortened V by 2 bases and J by 8 bases, and 11 bases separated the two germline ends. CDR3 length equals 13 residues. It was 5'RACE with constant-segment primers that produced the TCR alpha and TCR beta cDNA libraries, which carried sample barcodes and UMIs. TCRdb recomputed calls from the 5' RACE reads with MiXCR, one row per CDR3 protein. This table holds around 340,000 distinct CDR3 sequences, approximately 12% found once. This record comes from a study of T-cell memory formation after mild COVID-19. The overall study: Clusters of TCRs were largely donor specific. Study-level findings and limits: Second-wave clones reaching peak frequency on day 37 lacked confirmed SARS-CoV-2 specificity. CD4+ contracting clones were found mainly in CM and EM, and CD8+ ones in EMRA.

Material for sequencing was PBMCs or a T cell subset sorted from them (not recorded which). The chain joins TRBV9 to TRBJ2-1, with D unresolved. This TCR derives from a man aged 18 to 29 who had mild COVID-19 (a few samples of this study predate the infection). Cell type and time point are not known. CDR3 nucleotides: TGTGCCAGCAGCGTGTACCTAGTCGATGAGCAGTTCTTC. It codes for CASSVYLVDEQFF.